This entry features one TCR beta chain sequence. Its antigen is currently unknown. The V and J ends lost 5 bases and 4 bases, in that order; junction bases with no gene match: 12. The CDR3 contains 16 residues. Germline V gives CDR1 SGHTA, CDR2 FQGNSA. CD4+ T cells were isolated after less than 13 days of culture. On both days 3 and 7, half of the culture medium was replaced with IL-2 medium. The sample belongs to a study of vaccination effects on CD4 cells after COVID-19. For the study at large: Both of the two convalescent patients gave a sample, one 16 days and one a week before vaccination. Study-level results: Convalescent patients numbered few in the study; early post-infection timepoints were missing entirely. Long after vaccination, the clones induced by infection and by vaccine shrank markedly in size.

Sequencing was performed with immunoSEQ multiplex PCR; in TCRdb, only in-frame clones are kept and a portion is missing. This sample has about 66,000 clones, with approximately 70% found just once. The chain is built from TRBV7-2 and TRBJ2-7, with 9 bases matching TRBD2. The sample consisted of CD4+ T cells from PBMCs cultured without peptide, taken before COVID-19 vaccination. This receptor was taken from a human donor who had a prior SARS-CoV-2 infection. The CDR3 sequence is CASSVYVAGVSYEQYF. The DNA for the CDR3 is TGTGCCAGCAGCGTATACGTAGCGGGAGTTAGTTACGAGCAGTACTTC.